Shown below are 32 T cell receptor beta chains from a single sample sequenced in a study of T cell repertoires in cytomegalovirus infection. TCRdb used MiXCR to reprocess the reads, holding one entry per CDR3 protein. The sample includes more than 400,000 distinct CDR3 sequences, approximately 25% of them seen just once. The sequencing sample was made of PBMCs. These receptors were taken from a human donor in good health (CMV status not recorded). Some clones in this sample may be carry-over from other donors' samples.

This chain joins TRBV6-2 or TRBV6-3 and TRBJ1-1, with 10 bases aligning to TRBD1. From germline, CDR1 is MNHEY and CDR2 SVGEGT. The V gene end was trimmed by 4 bases and the J gene end by 11 bases; junction bases not matched to a gene: 16. This CDR3 region has 16 residues. The CDR3 loop is CASSSLPGQGTLTAFF. CDR3 DNA sequence: TGTGCCAGCAGTTCCCTTCCGGGACAGGGGACTTTAACGGCTTTCTTT.

This clonotype turned up a few times. The chain has TRBV7-6 and TRBJ1-4, with 7 bases identical to TRBD1. Germline V gene sequence: CDR1 SGHVS, CDR2 FNYEAQ. V shed 5 bases and J 4 bases; nucleotides not matched to a gene: 7. The CDR3 covers 15 residues. The CDR3 is CASSEGAHINEKLFF. CDR3 DNA sequence: TGTGCCAGCAGCGAGGGGGCGCATATTAATGAAAAACTGTTTTTT.

This clonotype has only a few counts. This chain connects TRBV20-1 to TRBJ2-6, with D unclear. Trimming left V 1 base short and J 0 bases short, with 7 bases between. Germline CDR1 DFQATT, CDR2 SNEGSKA (reference sequence). This CDR3 region has 15 residues. CDR3 residues: CSARVGFSGANVLTF. DNA for the CDR3: TGCAGTGCTAGAGTTGGGTTCTCTGGGGCCAACGTCCTGACTTTC.

Ten or more counts support this clonotype. The chain's CDR3 is CASSLRGGDTQYF. The CDR3 DNA sequence: TGTGCCAGCAGCTTACGAGGAGGGGATACGCAGTATTTT. V gene TRBV7-2 combines with J gene TRBJ2-3, with D possibly matching TRBD2 (6 bases). The CDR3 spans 13 residues. The germline CDR1 and CDR2 sequences are SGHTA and FQGNSA. Trimming removed 2 bases at V and 6 bases at J, with 9 bases between.

This clonotype has ten or more counts. V and J are TRBV7-2 and TRBJ2-3; D unclear. This CDR3 has 12 residues. V dropped 1 base and J dropped 4 bases, with 3 bases sitting between them. Germline CDR1 is SGHTA and CDR2 is FQGNSA. CDR3 region: CASSLVPDTQYF. The DNA for the CDR3 is TGTGCCAGCAGCTTAGTCCCAGATACGCAGTATTTT.

This clonotype was detected many times. The rearrangement links TRBV7-2 to TRBJ2-7; D is unclear. CDR3 length: 15 residues. Germline CDR1 and CDR2: SGHTA and FQGNSA. Trimming took 3 bases from V and 2 from J, leaving 14 bases between them. In DNA form, the CDR3 reads TGTGCCAGCAGCTTGGGTGAGGTCACCCCCTACGAGCAGTACTTC. Its translation: CASSLGEVTPYEQYF.

The J gene is TRBJ2-2, the V gene TRBV12-3 or TRBV12-4, with D uncertain. Trimming cost V 7 bases and J 3 bases, with 15 bases left between them. This CDR3 is built from 15 residues. The CDR3 nucleotides read TGTGCCAGCAACCTACGAAGAGCCGACACCGGGGAGCTGTTTTTT. Translated: CASNLRRADTGELFF.

This clonotype occurred many times. This chain joins TRBV4-1 and TRBJ2-2, with D possibly called TRBD1 or TRBD2 (5 bases each). V gave up 5 bases and J gave up 2 bases, with 9 bases separating them. The germline CDR1 and CDR2 sequences are MGHRA and YSYEKL. The CDR3 is 14 amino acids. The DNA for the CDR3 is TGCGCCAGCAGCTGGGACGGAAACACCGGGGAGCTGTTTTTT. This sequence encodes CASSWDGNTGELFF.

The V call is TRBV2, the J call TRBJ2-5; 11 bases align to TRBD2. The germline CDR1 and CDR2 sequences are SNHLY and FYNNEI. The CDR3 consists of 13 residues. The J segment lost 3 bases and the V segment lost 7 bases, leaving 1 base of the junction unmatched. The CDR3 sequence is CASKLAGEETQYF. Written as DNA, the CDR3 is TGTGCCAGCAAACTAGCGGGAGAAGAGACCCAGTACTTC.

This clonotype showed up many times. V gene TRBV7-2 combines with J gene TRBJ1-6; D is undetermined. Germline V gives CDR1 SGHTA, CDR2 FQGNSA. The ends were cut back, 1 base at V and 4 bases at J, with 11 bases in the middle. The CDR3 contains 16 residues. The CDR3 DNA reads as TGTGCCAGCAGCTTAGGAGGCGGACGGTATAATTCACCCCTCCACTTT. It is translated as CASSLGGGRYNSPLHF.

This clonotype was detected only a few times. The CDR3 DNA sequence: TGTGCCTGGAGTGTACTCAGCACAGATACGCAGTATTTT. Amino acid sequence: CAWSVLSTDTQYF. The chain recombines TRBV30 with TRBJ2-3; D call uncertain. The V end lost 0 bases, the J end lost 0 bases, and 4 bases lay between the germline ends. CDR1 is GTSNPN, CDR2 SVGIG, per germline (reference sequence). The CDR3 is 13 amino acids.

V is TRBV7-9 and J is TRBJ2-1; perhaps TRBD1 as D (6 bases). Germline CDR1 and CDR2: SEHNR and FQNEAQ (reference sequence). The V end was cut by 4 bases, the J end by 5 bases, with 9 bases between. This CDR3 has 13 residues. For the CDR3, the DNA is TGTGCCAGCAGCTCCAAGGGGGACAATGAGCAGTTCTTC. This codes for CASSSKGDNEQFF. Looking up the rest from reference TRBV7-9 and TRBJ2-1 gives the full variable domain: DTGVSQNPRHKITKRGQNVTFRCDPISEHNRLYWYRQTLGQGPEFLTYFQNEAQLEKSRLLSDRFSAERPKGSFSTLEIQRTEQGDSAMYLCASSSKGDNEQFFGPGTRLTVL.

This clonotype was counted many times. The J gene is TRBJ1-5, the V gene TRBV7-2, with D possibly being TRBD1 (6 bases). The V gene lost 3 bases and the J gene lost 5 bases, with 17 bases spanning the gap. The CDR3 length is 16 residues. Per germline, CDR1 SGHTA and CDR2 FQGNSA. The CDR3 here is CASSLWSGGPDQPQHF. Here the CDR3 DNA reads TGTGCCAGCAGCTTGTGGTCCGGGGGGCCCGATCAGCCCCAGCATTTT.

This clonotype was seen many times. V and J are TRBV7-8 and TRBJ2-7, with D unclear. From germline, CDR1 is SGHVS and CDR2 FQNEAQ. The V and J ends lost 1 base and 0 bases respectively, with 7 bases between them. This CDR3 is 14 amino acids long. The CDR3 coding sequence is TGTGCCAGCAGCTTAGAGGGTAGCTCCTACGAGCAGTACTTC. Protein product: CASSLEGSSYEQYF.

At least ten counts were recorded for this clonotype. The chain couples TRBV4-3 to TRBJ2-7, with D possibly TRBD2 on 6 matching bases. Per the germline V gene, CDR1 is LGHNA and CDR2 is YSLEER. Trimming removed 3 bases at V and 0 bases at J, with 15 bases between. This CDR3 contains 16 residues. DNA for the CDR3: TGCGCCAGCAGCCACGACGGGACTGCAAGCTCCTACGAGCAGTACTTC. This gives the protein CASSHDGTASSYEQYF.

The V and J genes are TRBV7-2 and TRBJ2-5; D uncertain. The V end lost 3 bases, the J end lost 2 bases, and 16 bases lay between the germline ends. This CDR3 has 16 amino acids. Germline V CDR1 and CDR2: SGHTA, FQGNSA. CDR3 in amino acids: CASSFRPLWEQETQYF. The CDR3, as DNA: TGTGCCAGCAGCTTCCGTCCCTTATGGGAACAAGAGACCCAGTACTTC.

This sequence joins TRBV24-1 and TRBJ2-1, with 8 bases matching TRBD2. Germline CDR1 is KGHDR and CDR2 is SFDVKD. This CDR3 is built from 13 residues. Trimming took 5 bases from V and 11 from J; bases not matched to a gene: 7. This CDR3 is CATSVISGAQQFF. DNA of the CDR3: TGTGCCACCAGTGTGATTAGCGGGGCGCAGCAGTTCTTC.

This clonotype was picked up a small number of times. The gene calls are TRBV18 and TRBJ2-2; D ambiguous. V dropped 3 bases and J dropped 2 bases, with 13 bases sitting between them. The CDR3 covers 16 residues. CDR1 KGHSH and CDR2 LQKENI come from the germline V gene. CDR3 coding DNA: TGTGCCAGCTCACCTCAGATAGGAACAAACACCGGGGAGCTGTTTTTT. Translating gives CASSPQIGTNTGELFF. Filled out from reference TRBV18 and TRBJ2-2, the complete variable domain reads NAGVMQNPRHLVRRRGQEARLRCSPMKGHSHVYWYRQLPEEGLKFMVYLQKENIIDESGMPKERFSAEFPKEGPSILRIQQVVRGDSAAYFCASSPQIGTNTGELFFGEGSRLTVL.

The chain carries TRBV20-1 and TRBJ2-7; 13 bases match TRBD2. J lost 6 bases, V lost 5 bases, and 7 bases had no gene match. This CDR3 has 14 amino acids. Per germline, CDR1 DFQATT and CDR2 SNEGSKA (reference sequence). The CDR3 loop is CSAGGLAGVLEQYF. CDR3 sequence (DNA): TGCAGTGCTGGAGGACTAGCGGGAGTACTCGAGCAGTACTTC.

V gene TRBV27 combines with J gene TRBJ1-5; D possibly corresponds to TRBD1 (5 bases). The ends were cut back, 4 bases at V and 5 bases at J, with 12 bases in the middle. CDR1 and CDR2 from the germline V gene are MNHEY and SMNVEV (reference sequence). CDR3 size: 14 residues. The DNA of the CDR3 is TGTGCCAGCAGTTGGACAAGGGGAGATCAGCCCCAGCATTTT. This gives the protein CASSWTRGDQPQHF.

The V call is TRBV7-2, the J call TRBJ1-1, with TRBD1 matching over 8 bases. The CDR3 contains 15 residues. The ends lost 7 bases at V and 7 bases at J; junction bases unmatched: 14. The germline CDR1 and CDR2 sequences are SGHTA and FQGNSA. The CDR3 DNA follows: TGTGCCAGCAACCACGCAATCATACAGGGGGTTGAAGCTTTCTTT. Protein product: CASNHAIIQGVEAFF.

This clonotype showed up just a few times. The gene calls are TRBV4-2 and TRBJ1-2; D possibly corresponds to TRBD1 (5 bases). V gave up 0 bases and J gave up 7 bases, with 6 bases separating them. Germline V gene data show CDR1 as LGHNA and CDR2 as YNFKEQ. This CDR3 spans 12 amino acids. CDR3 sequence reads: CASSQEGVGYTF. The CDR3 coding sequence is TGTGCCAGCAGCCAAGAAGGGGTTGGCTACACCTTC.

This clonotype occurred a few times. The rearrangement uses TRBV7-2 and TRBJ2-1; D is unresolved. Germline assignment: CDR1 SGHTA and CDR2 FQGNSA. This CDR3 spans 11 amino acids. V was shortened by 6 bases and J by 8 bases, with 8 bases between the two germline ends. CDR3 in DNA: TGTGCCAGCAGTCGGTCCCATGAGCAGTTCTTC. Its translation is CASSRSHEQFF.

The chain couples TRBV12-3 or TRBV12-4 to TRBJ1-3; D perhaps matches TRBD1 (6 bases). CDR3 length: 20 amino acids. Trimming removed 5 bases at V and 1 base at J, with 27 bases between. As DNA, the CDR3 is TGTGCCAGCAGTACTAACGGGCAGGGGCCCGCTTTACAATCTGGAAACACCATATATTTT. Residues: CASSTNGQGPALQSGNTIYF.

This clonotype was recorded many times. The chain recombines TRBV6-1 with TRBJ2-7; 7 positions agree with TRBD1. With V trimmed by 9 bases and J by 2 bases, 7 bases remained unmatched. The germline gives CDR1 MNHNS, CDR2 SASEGT. The length of the CDR3 is 13 residues. CDR3 in amino acids: CARIRQGPYEQYV. In nucleotides, the CDR3 is TGTGCCAGGATACGACAGGGTCCCTACGAGCAGTACGTC.

This clonotype showed up just a few times. The CDR3 region is CASSPGDRDTIYEQYV. DNA for the CDR3: TGTGCCAGCAGCCCCGGAGACCGGGACACAATCTACGAGCAGTACGTC. This chain links TRBV7-2 with TRBJ2-7; TRBD1 might be the D (6 bases). Trimming pared 5 bases from V and 3 bases from J, leaving 20 bases between. The CDR3 spans 16 residues. The germline V gene encodes CDR1 SGHTA and CDR2 FQGNSA.

The chain combines TRBV6-6 with TRBJ2-1; D is uncertain. The length of the CDR3 is 11 residues. Trimming removed 5 bases from V and 10 bases from J, with 9 bases in between. CDR1 is MNHNY and CDR2 is SVGAGI in the germline V gene (reference sequence). The CDR3 nucleotides read TGTGCCAGCAGTAACCTAAGGGAGCAGTTCTTC. Encoded protein: CASSNLREQFF.

The chain combines TRBV4-1 with TRBJ2-1, with D maybe TRBD2 (6 bases). The CDR3 is 14 amino acids. CDR1 and CDR2 (germline): MGHRA, YSYEKL. Deletions cut 5 bases from V and 7 bases from J, with 15 bases between. CDR3 sequence reads: CASSSRDLANEQFF. CDR3 DNA sequence: TGCGCCAGCAGCTCCCGGGACTTGGCGAATGAGCAGTTCTTC.

The rearrangement uses TRBV20-1 and TRBJ2-3, with D tentatively TRBD1 (5 bases). The germline gives CDR1 DFQATT, CDR2 SNEGSKA (reference sequence). V was clipped by 2 bases and J by 2 bases, with 20 bases between them. The CDR3 consists of 17 residues. CDR3: CSARPGAAPDNTDTQYF. DNA for the CDR3: TGCAGTGCTAGACCTGGGGCGGCCCCGGATAACACAGATACGCAGTATTTT.

The chain joins TRBV5-3 to TRBJ2-2; the match to TRBD1 covers 10 bases. TRBV5-3 is an open reading frame whose function is uncertain. V lost 8 bases to trimming and J lost 0 bases; unmatched junction nucleotides: 7. There are 16 residues in the CDR3. CDR3 bases: TGTGCCAGCAGCGGGGACAGGGGCCCGAACACCGGGGAGCTGTTTTTT. It codes for CASSGDRGPNTGELFF.

The rearrangement joins TRBV5-6 to TRBJ1-6; D is undetermined. The CDR3 runs to 14 residues. Per the germline V gene, CDR1 is SGHDT and CDR2 is YYEEEE. V dropped 0 bases and J dropped 9 bases, with 10 bases sitting between them. This CDR3 is CASSLAGVLSPLHF. CDR3 nucleotides: TGTGCCAGCAGCTTGGCCGGGGTTCTTTCACCCCTCCACTTT.

The rearrangement uses TRBV7-9 and TRBJ2-1, with 15 bases that match TRBD2. From germline, CDR1 is SEHNR and CDR2 FQNEAQ (reference sequence). CDR3 size: 19 residues. J lost 6 bases, V lost 5 bases, and 14 bases had no gene match. This CDR3 reads CASSLPPGLAGGPVNEQFF. CDR3 sequence (DNA): TGTGCCAGCAGCCTACCCCCGGGACTAGCGGGAGGCCCAGTCAATGAGCAGTTCTTC.